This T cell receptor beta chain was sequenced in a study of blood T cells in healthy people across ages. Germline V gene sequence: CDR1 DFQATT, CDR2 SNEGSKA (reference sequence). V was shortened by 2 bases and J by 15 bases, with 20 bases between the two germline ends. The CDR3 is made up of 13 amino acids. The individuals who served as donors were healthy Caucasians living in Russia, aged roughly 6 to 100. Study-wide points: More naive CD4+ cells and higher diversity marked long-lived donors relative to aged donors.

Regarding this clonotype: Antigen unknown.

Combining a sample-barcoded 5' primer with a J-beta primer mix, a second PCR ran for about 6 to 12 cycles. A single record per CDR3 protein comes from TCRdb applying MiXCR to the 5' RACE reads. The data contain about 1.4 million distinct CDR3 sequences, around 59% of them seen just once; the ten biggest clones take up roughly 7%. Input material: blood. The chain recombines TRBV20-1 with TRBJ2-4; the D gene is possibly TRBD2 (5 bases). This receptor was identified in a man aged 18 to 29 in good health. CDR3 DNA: TGCAGTGCTAGATCCAGTGGAGGCGGGCATCCGTACTTC. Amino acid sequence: CSARSSGGGHPYF.